A selection of T cell receptor beta chains follows, all from one sample in a study of control samples from healthy donors and cancer patients. Data came from immunoSEQ multiplex PCR; TCRdb stores just in-frame clones and leaves some out. The table has some 48,000 clones, about 93% seen once. Sequencing was performed on PBMCs. These receptors came from a woman between 45 and 60 years old with head and neck cancer. The CDR3 runs from the conserved cysteine through the conserved F or W. Fields, in order: J gene, D gene, clone size, V gene, CDR3 protein, CDR3 DNA. A D gene is named only where the DNA matches it firmly. The size of a clone is reported for some rows only, either as once, few or many, or as a class for expanded clones.

TRBJ2-7	TRBD2	-	TRBV11-1	CASSLQGGSYEQYF	TGTGCCAGCAGCTTACAGGGAGGGTCCTACGAGCAGTACTTC
TRBJ1-5	-	-	TRBV18	CASSPIGSNQPQHF	TGTGCCAGCTCACCAATAGGGAGCAATCAGCCCCAGCATTTT
TRBJ1-2	-	-	TRBV3-1/TRBV3-2	CASSQLQGDYGYTF	TGTGCCAGCAGCCAACTCCAGGGAGACTATGGCTACACCTTC
TRBJ2-3	-	-	TRBV11-3	CASSYPSTDTQYF	TGTGCCAGCAGCTACCCTAGCACAGATACGCAGTATTTT
TRBJ2-3	TRBD2	once	TRBV24-1	CATSDSGLAGSRVDTQYF	TGTGCCACCAGTGATTCGGGACTAGCGGGCTCTCGCGTAGATACGCAGTATTTT
TRBJ1-2	-	-	TRBV5-8	CASSLSAQGGGYTF	TGTGCCAGCAGCTTGTCAGCACAGGGTGGTGGCTACACCTTC
TRBJ2-5	-	-	TRBV11-3	CASSLVGRADAQYF	TGTGCCAGCAGCTTAGTTGGCCGCGCCGATGCCCAGTACTTC
TRBJ1-2	-	-	TRBV20-1	CSADPAIGYTF	TGCAGTGCGGATCCTGCGATCGGCTACACCTTC
TRBJ2-4	-	once	TRBV2	CASGTQNIQYF	TGTGCCAGCGGGACACAAAACATTCAGTACTTC
TRBJ1-1	-	-	TRBV5-1	CASSFSGGRNTEAFF	TGCGCCAGCAGCTTCTCCGGGGGTAGGAACACTGAAGCTTTCTTT
TRBJ1-1	-	-	TRBV28	CASQKEGWSEAFF	TGTGCCAGCCAAAAGGAGGGATGGTCTGAAGCTTTCTTT
TRBJ1-4	TRBD1	-	TRBV27	CASSPRGPVWEKLFF	TGTGCCAGCAGTCCCAGGGGGCCCGTTTGGGAAAAACTGTTTTTT
TRBJ1-1	-	once	TRBV28	CASSGRRNTEAFF	TGTGCCAGCAGTGGGCGCAGGAACACTGAAGCTTTCTTT
TRBJ1-2	-	-	TRBV7-2	CASSFLGYGYTF	TGTGCCAGCAGCTTCCTGGGGTATGGCTACACCTTC
TRBJ2-7	TRBD2	-	TRBV11-1	CASSWTSGGPYEQYF	TGTGCCAGCAGTTGGACTAGCGGGGGCCCCTACGAGCAGTACTTC
TRBJ1-2	-	-	TRBV3-1/TRBV3-2	CASSSRNYGYTF	TGTGCCAGCAGCTCCAGGAACTATGGCTACACCTTC
TRBJ1-2	-	-	TRBV30	CAWREGRVYGYTF	TGTGCCTGGAGGGAGGGGCGGGTCTATGGCTACACCTTC
TRBJ2-1	-	-	TRBV7-2	CASSLGHPGDEQFF	TGTGCCAGCAGCCTCGGACATCCTGGGGATGAGCAGTTCTTC
TRBJ1-1	-	once	TRBV24-1	CATSSDDGAEAFF	TGTGCCACCAGTTCCGACGACGGCGCTGAAGCTTTCTTT
TRBJ1-4	-	-	TRBV19	CASSMPATNEKLFF	TGTGCCAGTAGTATGCCCGCAACTAATGAAAAACTGTTTTTT
TRBJ2-3	-	-	TRBV9	CASSVALGGNTDTQYF	TGTGCCAGCAGCGTAGCCCTAGGGGGGAACACAGATACGCAGTATTTT
TRBJ2-1	-	-	TRBV6-5	CATGRGAGRDEQFF	TGTGCCACTGGGCGCGGGGCAGGTCGGGATGAGCAGTTCTTC
TRBJ1-4	-	once	TRBV19	CASSLTGATNEKLFF	TGTGCCAGTAGTTTGACGGGGGCAACTAATGAAAAACTGTTTTTT
TRBJ2-5	-	once	TRBV27	CASSPRETQYF	TGTGCCAGCAGTCCTCGGGAGACCCAGTACTTC
TRBJ2-5	-	-	TRBV2	CASSEREETQYF	TGTGCCAGCAGTGAGAGGGAAGAGACCCAGTACTTC
TRBJ2-1	-	-	TRBV2	CASSGGSSSYNEQFF	TGTGCCAGCAGTGGGGGCAGCAGCTCCTACAATGAGCAGTTCTTC
TRBJ1-1	TRBD1	-	TRBV7-6	CASSLTTGWGNTEAFF	TGTGCCAGCAGCCTAACGACAGGGTGGGGAAACACTGAAGCTTTCTTT
TRBJ2-5	-	-	TRBV27	CASSLSGQRYQETQYF	TGTGCCAGCAGTTTAAGCGGACAGCGGTACCAAGAGACCCAGTACTTC
TRBJ2-5	-	once	TRBV6-2/TRBV6-3	CASSRMTNIQETQYF	TGTGCCAGCAGCCGAATGACGAATATCCAAGAGACCCAGTACTTC
TRBJ1-2	-	-	TRBV3-1/TRBV3-2	CASSLQGANYGYTF	TGTGCCAGCAGCCTCCAGGGAGCTAACTATGGCTACACCTTC
TRBJ2-5	TRBD2	-	TRBV7-2	CASSFVAGGDGETQYF	TGTGCCAGCAGCTTCGTAGCGGGAGGGGATGGAGAGACCCAGTACTTC
TRBJ2-1	TRBD2	-	TRBV3-1/TRBV3-2	CASSSRGGLAGGGTYNEQFF	TGTGCCAGCAGCTCCCGCGGCGGACTAGCGGGGGGAGGAACCTACAATGAGCAGTTCTTC
TRBJ2-3	TRBD2	-	TRBV7-3	CASSFLAGGQDTQYF	TGTGCCAGCAGCTTTCTAGCGGGAGGGCAAGATACGCAGTATTTT
TRBJ2-7	TRBD1	-	TRBV19	CASSIPGTVNEQCF	TGTGCCAGTAGTATCCCAGGGACAGTAAACGAGCAGTGCTTC
TRBJ1-5	-	-	TRBV20-1	CSAGPGQPQHF	TGCAGTGCGGGGCCCGGCCAGCCCCAGCATTTT
TRBJ1-1	TRBD1	-	TRBV5-6	CASSPDRMNTEAFF	TGTGCCAGCAGTCCGGACAGGATGAACACTGAAGCTTTCTTT
TRBJ2-1	TRBD2	-	TRBV28	CASSLGGSSYNEQFF	TGTGCCAGCAGTTTAGGCGGGAGCTCCTACAATGAGCAGTTCTTC
TRBJ2-3	-	-	TRBV7-3	CASSAGGADTQYF	TGTGCCAGCAGCGCAGGTGGGGCAGATACGCAGTATTTT
TRBJ1-1	-	-	TRBV19	CASSLGRENTEAFF	TGTGCCAGTAGCCTCGGACGTGAGAACACTGAAGCTTTCTTT
TRBJ2-3	-	once	TRBV11-1	CASSFEKDTQYF	TGTGCCAGCAGCTTCGAGAAAGATACGCAGTATTTT
TRBJ1-1	TRBD1	-	TRBV18	CASSQGTGGNTEAFF	TGTGCCAGCTCACAAGGGACAGGGGGCAACACTGAAGCTTTCTTT
TRBJ2-2	-	-	TRBV24-1	CATSDFRRANTGELFF	TGTGCCACCAGTGATTTCCGCAGGGCGAACACCGGGGAGCTGTTTTTT
TRBJ2-3	TRBD2	-	TRBV7-3	CASSLMRVAGADTQYF	TGTGCCAGCAGCTTGATGCGTGTGGCGGGAGCAGATACGCAGTATTTT
TRBJ1-4	-	-	TRBV18	CASSPPGSNEKLFF	TGTGCCAGCTCACCACCGGGGTCTAATGAAAAACTGTTTTTT
TRBJ2-3	-	-	TRBV5-1	CASSLEGETQYF	TGCGCCAGCAGCTTGGAGGGGGAAACGCAGTATTTT